This T cell receptor (beta chain) was obtained from a study of blood T cell repertoires in COVID-19 (dated by TCRdb to 2018 to 2021). Regarding the research as a whole: Samples from collaborators originated in the United States, Italy and Spain and spanned both the acute and convalescent phases of COVID-19. The prospective study material was composed of cDNA or gDNA derived from T cells, B-cell-depleted T cells, or PBMCs. Subjects who had been exposed to COVID-19, were actively infected with it, or had recovered from it provided the deeply sampled blood TCRbeta repertoires that made up the dataset. The repertoires were released in a freely available public database meant as a resource for research on the immune response to SARS-CoV-2. Samples came from the ongoing ImmuneRACE study (first 160 participants) plus 1,254 subjects from 6 global collaborators. Nearly every sample came with metadata listing a de-identified subject ID, COVID-19 status, age in years and sex. Where HLA class I and class II types were available, the types were taken from metadata supplied by the sample provider, not from assay-based typing. Broader findings and caveats from the paper: Clinical and demographic metadata were provided uncurated, with the amount varying by source and participant.

One collaborating source in Seattle enrolled patients while the patients were actively infected and followed the patients over time throughout the course of disease. Collaborating institutions collected whole blood in K2EDTA tubes following their own protocols. For TCRbeta analysis, collaborators shipped samples as frozen whole blood, isolated PBMCs, or DNA extracted from either of those sample types. TCRbeta CDR3 regions were amplified from genomic DNA using the immunoSEQ Assay, a bias-controlled multiplex PCR. The original pipeline was this. The number of nucleated cells in each sample was estimated from the amplification of reference gene primers within the assay. To quantify the absolute abundance of each unique TCRbeta CDR3 rearrangement, sequence reads were collapsed and filtered. For each sample, productive Simpson clonality was calculated as the square root of Simpson's diversity index over productive rearrangements. TCRdb limited this immuneACCESS table to in-frame rearrangements with V and J called. A share of clones is missing; checked studies link under half to unresolved V genes, and the rest is unexplained. V, J and clone size are taken as reported in that table, and D and trimming were inferred from the DNA itself. The sample table lists around 60,000 clones, about four fifths of them with a count of one. The ten largest clones capture around 16% of the sample.

From the cysteine up to the phenylalanine, the CDR3 has a length of 13 residues. Only CDR3 DNA is held: 39 bases, read in frame from base 1. V is cut by 1 base and J by 3 bases, and the space between the germline ends is 7 bases. CDR1 and CDR2 are read off the germline V gene (reference sequence) as GTSNPN and SVGIG. In regard to this clone: What this receptor recognizes is not known. There are no base qualities to consult, and no much larger clone falls within one base.

This sequence uses TRBV30 and TRBJ2-1, with a weak D call of TRBD1 (6 bases match). The origin of this receptor is a man aged 55-75 years with COVID-19, enrolled during active disease. Source material: peripheral blood. This receptor carries the CDR3 CAWSGQVYNEQFF. The bases read TGTGCCTGGAGTGGACAGGTCTACAATGAGCAGTTCTTC.